A single sample gave rise to the 24 T cell receptor beta chains below, sequenced in a study of T cells in Graves' hyperthyroidism and ophthalmopathy (dated 2019 in TCRdb). Library preparation employed multiplex PCR. Sequencer: Illumina HiSeq 2000. The TCR beta CDR3 regions were amplified from RNA transcripts. A first-round RT-PCR of the TCR CDR3 used the HTBI primer set with the Qiagen OneStep RT-PCR kit. TCRdb ran its own pipeline on the public reads, namely fastp trimming at Q25 and MiXCR clone calling, and kept in-frame beta chains. Here each entry gathers all rows of one CDR3 protein and keeps the most common genes and DNA. In all, the sample holds some 340,000 distinct CDR3 sequences, and roughly 15% of those were seen once. Of the sample, 34% is held by the ten largest clones. Sequenced input: blood. The receptors come from a woman in her forties with Graves' ophthalmopathy.

This clonotype has only a few counts. V usage is TRBV29-1 and J usage is TRBJ2-7; D perhaps matches TRBD2 (6 bases). Trimming took 1 base from V and 3 from J, leaving 10 bases between them. This CDR3 is built from 13 residues. Germline V gene sequence: CDR1 SQVTM, CDR2 ANQGSEA. Here the CDR3 reads CSVEVGGFYEQYF. In DNA, the CDR3 is TGCAGCGTTGAAGTGGGGGGTTTCTACGAGCAGTACTTC.

At least ten counts were recorded for this clonotype. This chain links TRBV7-9 with TRBJ1-2; D not certain. The CDR3 is 12 amino acids. V was cut by 4 bases and J by 4 bases, with 7 bases left in between. CDR1 and CDR2 from the germline V gene are SEHNR and FQNEAQ (reference sequence). This CDR3 reads CASSSNFYGYTF. CDR3 DNA: TGTGCCAGCAGCTCCAACTTCTATGGCTACACCTTC.

In its sample, this clonotype was seen many times. One junction end disagrees with the germline gene, perhaps due to a read error. This chain joins TRBV19 and TRBJ2-1; D is unresolved. Germline values: CDR1 LNHDA, CDR2 SQIVND (reference sequence). CDR3 length: 10 residues. CDR3 protein: CQPIYNEQFF. DNA for the CDR3: TGCCAGCCTATCTACAATGAGCAGTTCTTC.

This rearrangement joins TRBV16 to TRBJ1-1; 11 bases are a match to TRBD1. The CDR3 runs to 17 residues. Germline loops: CDR1 KGHSY, CDR2 FQNENV. V shed 2 bases, J shed 4 bases, and the junction held 9 bases outside the gene matches. The CDR3 region is CASSQGPGQGVSTEAFF. The CDR3 nucleotides read TGTGCCAGCAGCCAAGGCCCGGGACAGGGGGTAAGCACTGAAGCTTTCTTT.

For the CDR3, the DNA is TGCGCCAGCAGCCAAGGGACTACCCGAGATACGCAGTATTTT. Its translation: CASSQGTTRDTQYF. This chain connects TRBV5-1 to TRBJ2-3, with 7 bases that match TRBD2. The CDR3 contains 14 residues. V lost 4 bases to trimming and J lost 5 bases; unmatched junction nucleotides: 7. CDR1 is SGHRS and CDR2 is YFSETQ in the germline V gene.

This clonotype came up many times. The chain uses TRBV2 and TRBJ2-5; D might be TRBD1 (5 bases). In germline, CDR1 is SNHLY, CDR2 FYNNEI. The CDR3 length is 15 residues. V dropped 1 base and J dropped 4 bases, with 13 bases sitting between them. The CDR3: CASSEGVRAPETQYF. The DNA of the CDR3 is TGTGCCAGCAGTGAAGGCGTCAGGGCTCCAGAGACCCAGTACTTC.

This clonotype was detected ten times or more. The chain links TRBV6-1 to TRBJ2-1, with 12 bases that match TRBD2. J gave up 1 base and V 10 bases, and 8 bases lay outside the gene matches. CDR3 length: 16 amino acids. Looked up from germline, CDR1 is MNHNS and CDR2 is SASEGT. The chain's CDR3 is CAIRSSGGGSYNEQFF. The CDR3 DNA follows: TGTGCCATCCGATCTAGCGGGGGGGGGTCCTACAATGAGCAGTTCTTC.

The sample holds many counts of this clonotype. The chain joins TRBV24-1 to TRBJ1-1, with TRBD1 as a possible D gene (5 bases). The length of the CDR3 is 17 residues. V shed 0 bases and J shed 1 base, with 14 bases lying between them. From germline, CDR1 is KGHDR and CDR2 SFDVKD. The CDR3 coding sequence is TGTGCCACCAGTGATTTGCAGGGCCTCTACCGGAACACTGAAGCTTTCTTT. Translated, it gives CATSDLQGLYRNTEAFF.

This clonotype was seen more than once but under ten times. This chain links TRBV18 with TRBJ1-4, with D unclear. CDR3 size: 14 residues. Looked up from germline, CDR1 is KGHSH and CDR2 is LQKENI. Trimming took 0 bases from V and 7 from J, leaving 9 bases between them. The CDR3 DNA reads as TGTGCCAGCTCACCACCGTTTCGGACTGAAAAACTGTTTTTT. This gives the protein CASSPPFRTEKLFF.

This clonotype was found a few times. V is TRBV4-2 and J is TRBJ2-3, with D perhaps TRBD2 (5 bases). V lost 5 bases to trimming and J lost 1 base, with 19 bases between them. CDR1 and CDR2 from the germline V gene are LGHNA and YNFKEQ. The CDR3 has 17 amino acids. CDR3 DNA: TGTGCCAGCAGCGAAGGCCGGGATAGCCACCGCACAGATACGCAGTATTTT. Translation gives CASSEGRDSHRTDTQYF.

This chain links TRBV19 with TRBJ1-1; the D is unclear. With 3 bases removed from V and 6 bases from J, the gap between germline ends came to 17 bases. CDR3 length equals 15 residues. CDR1 is LNHDA, CDR2 SQIVND, per germline (reference sequence). The CDR3 DNA reads as TGTGCCAGTAGTATGGGCCCGGGTGTGAGCCCTGAAGCTTTCTTT. Residues: CASSMGPGVSPEAFF.

This clonotype was counted only a few times. The chain links TRBV7-9 to TRBJ1-2; no firm D call. The CDR3 sequence is 11 residues long. Trimming shortened V by 5 bases and J by 7 bases, and 8 bases separated the two germline ends. Per germline, CDR1 SEHNR and CDR2 FQNEAQ (reference sequence). The CDR3 region is CASSDRLGYTF. CDR3 DNA: TGTGCCAGCAGCGACCGTCTTGGCTACACCTTC.

This clonotype has more than one count but fewer than ten. A read error may be the cause here, since a much bigger clone is one base away. The V call is TRBV3-1, the J call TRBJ1-1; D is ambiguous. The V end lost 1 base, the J end lost 4 bases, and 16 bases lay between the germline ends. This CDR3 comprises 16 residues. Germline V gives CDR1 LGHDT, CDR2 YNNKEL (reference sequence). The CDR3 DNA is TGTGCCAGCAGCCAAGGAGCGTGGACTCAGAGCACTGAAGCTTTCTTT. Translating it yields CASSQGAWTQSTEAFF.

Many counts were recorded for this clonotype. The chain is built from TRBV6-4 and TRBJ2-5; D might be TRBD1 (6 bases). The V gene's germline CDR1 is MRHNA and CDR2 SNTAGT. Trimming removed 7 bases from V and 2 bases from J, with 14 bases in between. The CDR3 is 14 residues long. This CDR3 is CASNRTDKQETQYF. Here the CDR3 DNA reads TGTGCCAGCAATAGGACAGACAAGCAAGAGACCCAGTACTTC.

This clonotype was seen many times. The V and J genes are TRBV28 and TRBJ1-1; no definite D call. The V end lost 5 bases, the J end lost 1 base, and 11 bases lay between the germline ends. Germline CDR1 is MDHEN and CDR2 is SYDVKM. This CDR3 spans 14 amino acids. Written as DNA, the CDR3 is TGTGCCAGCAGTCCGTCTAGGGAGAACACTGAAGCTTTCTTT. Translation gives CASSPSRENTEAFF.

Ten or more counts support this clonotype. V usage is TRBV27 and J usage is TRBJ1-4; 7 nucleotides agree with TRBD1. The ends lost 6 bases at V and 8 bases at J; junction bases unmatched: 12. The germline gives CDR1 MNHEY, CDR2 SMNVEV (reference sequence). CDR3 length: 15 amino acids. The CDR3 is CASSPGQGVGEKLFF. The CDR3 region has the DNA TGTGCCAGCAGCCCAGGGCAGGGGGTAGGAGAAAAACTGTTTTTT.

There are a few counts of this clonotype. This chain connects TRBV30 to TRBJ1-2; D remains unclear. Germline V gene lookup returns CDR1 GTSNPN and CDR2 SVGIG (reference sequence). V was clipped by 4 bases and J by 6 bases, with 15 bases between them. This CDR3 contains 13 residues. CDR3 protein: CAWTPFGVDGYTF. The CDR3 region has the DNA TGTGCCTGGACCCCATTTGGGGTTGATGGCTACACCTTC.

This clonotype occurred many times. This rearrangement joins TRBV12-3 or TRBV12-4 to TRBJ2-1; 7 nucleotides match TRBD1. J was trimmed by 4 bases and V by 4 bases; bases with no gene match: 7. This CDR3 comprises 15 residues. In DNA form, the CDR3 reads TGTGCCAGCAGTTCCACGGGACAGACATACAATGAGCAGTTCTTC. This codes for CASSSTGQTYNEQFF.

This clonotype was seen a handful of times. V and J are TRBV2 and TRBJ2-2; TRBD2 matches at 9 bases. V gave up 4 bases and J gave up 7 bases; unmatched junction bases: 7. Germline lookup yields CDR1 SNHLY and CDR2 FYNNEI. The CDR3 spans 15 residues. The CDR3: CASSASGGKFGELFF. CDR3 DNA: TGTGCCAGCAGTGCCAGCGGGGGGAAATTCGGGGAGCTGTTTTTT.

The genes are TRBV27 and TRBJ2-1, with TRBD2 identical over 11 bases. In germline, CDR1 is MNHEY, CDR2 SMNVEV (reference sequence). After removal of 3 bases from V and 4 bases from J, the junction contained 8 bases not matched to a gene. The CDR3 contains 17 residues. CDR3 residues: CASSLMLAGGHYNEQFF. The CDR3 DNA is TGTGCCAGCAGTTTGATGCTAGCGGGGGGTCATTACAATGAGCAGTTCTTC.

In regard to this clonotype: A read error is possible here, since a much larger clone lies one base away. The chain combines TRBV6-1 with TRBJ2-7; TRBD1 agrees at 7 bases. The CDR3 is made up of 15 amino acids. Germline CDR1 reads MNHNS; CDR2 reads SASEGT. CDR3 sequence (DNA): TGTGCCAGCAGTGACCACAGGGGAAGAGTCTACGGGCAGTACTTC. Its protein product is CASSDHRGRVYGQYF.

The sample holds a few counts of this clonotype. The CDR3 is CASSIRTVGTGELFF. In nucleotides, the CDR3 is TGTGCCAGTAGTATCCGGACAGTGGGGACCGGGGAGCTGTTTTTT. This chain links TRBV19 with TRBJ2-2; the D gene is possibly TRBD1 (6 bases). CDR1 is LNHDA, CDR2 SQIVND, per germline (reference sequence). This CDR3 comprises 15 residues. Deletions cut 3 bases from V and 5 bases from J, with 13 bases between.

This clonotype was detected ten times or more. The chain recombines TRBV5-6 with TRBJ2-3; 9 bases are shared with TRBD2. Germline CDR1 is SGHDT and CDR2 is YYEEEE. The CDR3 extends over 19 amino acids. J was trimmed by 2 bases and V by 0 bases; bases with no gene match: 13. The CDR3 spells CASSLVGRGRAVTTDTQYF. CDR3 coding DNA: TGTGCCAGCAGCTTGGTAGGGCGCGGGAGGGCCGTCACCACAGATACGCAGTATTTT.

This clonotype was observed many times. The V and J genes are TRBV20-1 and TRBJ2-7, with 10 bases matching TRBD1. J was trimmed by 2 bases and V by 2 bases; bases with no gene match: 15. This CDR3 comprises 18 residues. Germline CDR1 is DFQATT and CDR2 is SNEGSKA (reference sequence). The CDR3 bases are TGCAGTGCTAGAACCGGGACAGGGGATGTTGGCAAGACCTACGAGCAGTACTTC. Its protein is CSARTGTGDVGKTYEQYF.